Listed here are 3 T cell receptor beta chains from one sample, sequenced in a study of T cells of healthy individuals. In TCRdb, the 5' RACE reads were re-called with MiXCR into one record per CDR3 protein. The data contain fewer than 75,000 distinct CDR3 sequences, 15% to 20% of them singletons. The receptors derive from a human donor in good health.

Many counts were recorded for this clonotype. The CDR3 region is CASSSELAGASYNEQFF. For the CDR3, the DNA is TGTGCCAGCAGCTCAGAACTAGCGGGGGCCTCATACAATGAGCAGTTCTTC. V gene TRBV11-2 combines with J gene TRBJ2-1, with 11 nucleotides matching TRBD2. CDR3 length: 17 amino acids. In germline, CDR1 is SGHAT, CDR2 FQNNGV. Unmatched junction bases numbered 9, after V lost 4 bases and J lost 4 bases.

This clonotype showed up many times. This chain joins TRBV12-2 and TRBJ1-3. TRBV12-2 is flagged as a pseudogene. The CDR3 is 17 amino acids. This chain's CDR3 is CASRLERIHNSGNTIYF. CDR3 nucleotides: TGTGCAAGTCGCTTAGAAAGGATTCACAACTCTGGAAACACCATATATTTT.

Ten or more counts support this clonotype. CDR3 protein: CAWVRDRGFGGYTF. Written as DNA, the CDR3 is TGTGCCTGGGTCCGGGACAGGGGATTTGGGGGCTACACCTTC. The chain is built from TRBV30 and TRBJ1-2; 10 nucleotides line up with TRBD1. With V trimmed by 5 bases and J by 8 bases, 11 bases remained unmatched. This CDR3 is 14 amino acids long. Germline-derived CDR1 and CDR2 are GTSNPN and SVGIG (reference sequence).